These T cell receptor beta chains were read from a single sample in a study of tumor T cells in aggressive B-cell lymphoma. Assay: immunoSEQ multiplex PCR; the TCRdb copy retains only in-frame clones and omits some. The table lists about 4,600 clones, more than 65% of them singletons, with less than 5.5% in the top ten. Specimen: tumor tissue. The receptors derive from an adult with diffuse large B cell lymphoma. CDR3s include the opening cysteine and the closing phenylalanine or tryptophan. A D gene is named only where the DNA matches it firmly. The size field is filled for only some rows; it gives once, few, many or a size class.

TRBJ1-2,-,TRBV4-3,TRBD1,CASSHRYPDREDGYTF,TGCGCCAGCAGCCACCGCTACCCGGACAGGGAGGATGGCTACACCTTC
TRBJ2-3,-,TRBV6-4,TRBD2,CASSAELAGAVNTQYF,TGTGCCAGCAGTGCCGAACTAGCGGGAGCGGTAAATACGCAGTATTTT
TRBJ1-2,-,TRBV28,-,CASGRGMGGYTF,TGTGCCAGCGGCAGGGGTATGGGTGGCTACACCTTC
TRBJ2-7,few,TRBV27,TRBD1,CATRLGPGQPYEQYF,TGTGCCACCAGACTTGGACCGGGACAGCCATACGAGCAGTACTTC
TRBJ1-2,-,TRBV2,TRBD1,CASSGDRGYGYTF,TGTGCCAGCAGTGGGGACAGGGGCTATGGCTACACCTTC
TRBJ2-7,-,TRBV27,-,CASSFEGGTYEQYF,TGTGCCAGCAGTTTTGAAGGCGGAACCTACGAGCAGTACTTC
TRBJ2-1,few,TRBV28,-,CASPGNSDNEQFF,TGTGCCAGCCCAGGAAATTCGGACAATGAGCAGTTCTTC
TRBJ1-5,-,TRBV30,TRBD1,CAWSVPTGTGNQPQHF,TGTGCCTGGAGTGTCCCGACAGGGACGGGCAATCAGCCCCAGCATTTT
TRBJ1-5,-,TRBV6-1,-,CASSEVPGGLGNQPQHF,TGTGCCAGCAGTGAAGTCCCTGGAGGGCTAGGCAATCAGCCCCAGCATTTT
TRBJ1-4,few,TRBV28,-,CAIRPSLRNEKLFF,TGTGCCATCCGACCCTCCCTGCGGAATGAAAAACTGTTTTTT
TRBJ2-7,-,TRBV7-9,-,CASSLNTYEQYF,TGTGCCAGCAGCTTAAATACCTACGAGCAGTACTTC
TRBJ1-2,-,TRBV29-1,-,CSVLTGRYGYTF,TGCAGCGTATTGACAGGACGATATGGCTACACCTTC
TRBJ1-2,few,TRBV11-3,TRBD1,CASSLGGQGSYGYTF,TGTGCCAGCAGCTTAGGCGGACAGGGGTCCTATGGCTACACCTTC
TRBJ2-2,-,TRBV9,-,CASDSGISTGELFF,TGTGCCAGCGACTCAGGGATATCCACCGGGGAGCTGTTTTTT
TRBJ2-7,-,TRBV7-9,TRBD1,CASSLAAGQGYEQYF,TGTGCCAGCAGCTTAGCTGCGGGACAGGGCTACGAGCAGTACTTC
TRBJ1-2,-,TRBV10-3,TRBD1,CAISEWLGQNYGYTF,TGTGCCATCAGTGAGTGGTTGGGACAGAACTATGGCTACACCTTC
TRBJ1-4,-,TRBV6-5,TRBD1,CASSWDRGREKLFF,TGTGCCAGCAGCTGGGACAGGGGACGAGAAAAACTGTTTTTT
TRBJ1-6,-,TRBV30,-,CAWRGGFNSPLHF,TGTGCCTGGAGAGGGGGATTCAATTCACCCCTCCACTTT